Presented here are 19 T cell receptor beta chains from one specimen sequenced in a study of T-cell reconstitution after alpha-beta-depleted transplantation in children. Preparation of the TCRbeta library involved a method that used unique molecular identifiers. TCRdb independently ran MiXCR on the PCR reads; one entry per CDR3 protein. The sample carries hundreds of thousands of distinct CDR3 sequences, approximately 8.4% recorded once. Source: PBMCs, mostly from graft donor cells, taken 360 days after TCRalphabeta/CD19-depleted stem cell transplant. All receptors derive from a male patient under 10 years old who had a stem cell transplant for acute myeloid leukemia, so the T cells may come from the graft donor.

The chain is built from TRBV25-1 and TRBJ2-5, with D perhaps TRBD2 (5 bases). The CDR3 loop spans 13 amino acids. CDR1 and CDR2 from the germline V gene are MGHDK and SYGVNS. V dropped 6 bases and J dropped 1 base, with 9 bases sitting between them. CDR3 sequence reads: CASSVAFQETQYF. For the CDR3, the DNA is TGTGCCAGCAGCGTAGCGTTCCAAGAGACCCAGTACTTC.

This clonotype has only one observation. One junction end does not reproduce the germline sequence, and a read error may be involved. This chain uses TRBV20-1 with TRBJ2-1; tentatively, D is TRBD1 (6 bases). The V gene's germline CDR1 is DFQATT and CDR2 SNEGSKA (reference sequence). The CDR3 is 15 amino acids. Here the CDR3 DNA reads TGCAATGCTAGAGGTTCATATGGACAGAACAATGAGCAGTTCTTC. It codes for CNARGSYGQNNEQFF.

This clonotype has a count of ten or more. This chain connects TRBV20-1 to TRBJ2-1; 7 positions agree with TRBD1. From germline, CDR1 is DFQATT and CDR2 SNEGSKA (reference sequence). Germline trimming cut 1 base from V and 6 bases from J; bases unmatched to any gene: 9. CDR3 length: 15 amino acids. The CDR3 loop is CSARVLRGQLNEQFF. The CDR3 DNA reads as TGCAGTGCTAGAGTCCTCCGGGGACAGCTCAATGAGCAGTTCTTC.

The V call is TRBV27, the J call TRBJ2-6; possibly TRBD2 for D (5 bases). Between the trimmed V and J ends, which lost 0 bases and 4 bases, there was a span of 10 bases. The CDR3 loop spans 16 amino acids. Germline CDR1 and CDR2: MNHEY and SMNVEV (reference sequence). The CDR3, as DNA: TGTGCCAGCAGTTTATCGTGGGGAGCCGGGGCCAACGTCCTGACTTTC. This gives the protein CASSLSWGAGANVLTF.

This clonotype was observed a few times. The chain combines TRBV5-6 with TRBJ2-3; 11 bases agree with TRBD2. Looked up from germline, CDR1 is SGHDT and CDR2 is YYEEEE. The junction had 18 bases not matched to a gene; V was cut back by 3 bases and J by 6 bases. The CDR3 has 19 residues. CDR3 nucleotides: TGTGCCAGCAGCTCGGATAGCGGGGGGGCCCTGTGGAAATGGGATACGCAGTATTTT. As protein: CASSSDSGGALWKWDTQYF.

This clonotype turned up a few times. The chain is built from TRBV20-1 and TRBJ2-7; either TRBD1 or TRBD2 may fit D (5 bases each). Trimming removed 3 bases at V and 6 bases at J, with 15 bases between. The CDR3 is 13 amino acids. Per germline, CDR1 DFQATT and CDR2 SNEGSKA (reference sequence). CDR3 sequence (DNA): TGCAGTGCTAGGTTCGGGACCGTCGGCGAGCAGTACTTC. Translation: CSARFGTVGEQYF.

J is TRBJ1-1 and V is TRBV14, with D perhaps TRBD1 (5 bases). The ends were cut back, 4 bases at V and 4 bases at J, with 19 bases in the middle. The CDR3 runs 16 residues. The germline gives CDR1 SGHDN, CDR2 FVKESK. CDR3 loop: CASSRRMGEAFTEAFF. The CDR3 DNA is TGTGCCAGCAGCCGCAGGATGGGGGAGGCGTTCACTGAAGCTTTCTTT.

This sequence joins TRBV9 and TRBJ1-6; D might be TRBD1 (6 bases). The germline gives CDR1 SGDLS, CDR2 YYNGEE. The CDR3 loop spans 13 amino acids. Trimming cost V 2 bases and J 7 bases, with 7 bases left between them. CDR3 nucleotide sequence: TGTGCCAGCAGCGTCACAGGGAATTCACCCCTCCACTTT. This codes for CASSVTGNSPLHF.

Only a few counts were recorded for this clonotype. The chain is built from TRBV20-1 and TRBJ2-7; possible D gene TRBD1, 5 bases. CDR3 length equals 13 residues. Trimming stripped 4 bases from V and 3 bases from J, with 13 bases between. CDR1 is DFQATT and CDR2 is SNEGSKA in the germline V gene (reference sequence). The CDR3 loop reads CSATRDGNYEQYF. The CDR3 region has the DNA TGCAGTGCTACCAGGGATGGAAACTACGAGCAGTACTTC.

This clonotype has just a few counts. J is TRBJ2-5 and V is TRBV5-1; the D gene is possibly TRBD2 (5 bases). Trimming shortened V by 5 bases and J by 0 bases, and 8 bases separated the two germline ends. The CDR3 totals 13 residues. Germline V CDR1 and CDR2: SGHRS, YFSETQ. The CDR3 reads CASRTGYQETQYF. The CDR3 bases are TGCGCCAGCAGGACGGGGTACCAAGAGACCCAGTACTTC.

This clonotype was seen at least ten times. The chain carries TRBV12-3 or TRBV12-4 and TRBJ2-1, with TRBD2 matching 13 bases. Losses at the gene ends were 5 bases for V and 8 bases for J; bases not matched to a gene: 9. This CDR3 contains 16 residues. CDR3 nucleotides: TGTGCCAGCAGTCCGAGATTACTAGCGGGAGGGGATGAGCAGTTCTTC. Its translation is CASSPRLLAGGDEQFF.

The genes are TRBV10-2 and TRBJ2-7; 8 bases map to TRBD2. The junction had 9 bases not matched to a gene; V was cut back by 8 bases and J by 3 bases. CDR3 length equals 14 residues. The V gene's germline CDR1 is WSHSY and CDR2 SAAADI. Written as DNA, the CDR3 is TGCGCCAGCCGTCGGGGGGGAATAAACTACGAGCAGTACGTC. The encoded protein is CASRRGGINYEQYV.

In this sample, this clonotype turned up many times. V is TRBV4-2 and J is TRBJ1-5; possible D gene TRBD1, 5 bases. Germline CDR1 reads LGHNA; CDR2 reads YNFKEQ. This CDR3 has 17 amino acids. Trimming cost V 4 bases and J 1 base, with 17 bases left between them. This CDR3 reads CASSPGQVKVSNQPQHF. In nucleotides, the CDR3 is TGTGCCAGCAGCCCAGGGCAGGTTAAGGTGAGCAATCAGCCCCAGCATTTT.

This clonotype has ten or more counts. CDR3 loop: CASSLLAGVGGSYNEQFF. The CDR3 DNA reads as TGTGCCAGCAGCTTATTAGCCGGGGTGGGCGGTTCCTACAATGAGCAGTTCTTC. The J gene is TRBJ2-1, the V gene TRBV7-9; D is possibly TRBD2 (5 bases). The CDR3 is 18 residues long. Between the trimmed V and J ends, which lost 2 bases and 1 base, there was a span of 18 bases. Germline CDR1 SEHNR, CDR2 FQNEAQ (reference sequence).

The chain links TRBV7-9 to TRBJ2-1, with D possibly TRBD1 on 5 matching bases. V was clipped by 6 bases and J by 0 bases, with 12 bases between them. Germline CDR1 is SEHNR and CDR2 is FQNEAQ (reference sequence). There are 15 residues in the CDR3. The CDR3 loop reads CASSFGAVSYNEQFF. CDR3 nucleotides: TGTGCCAGCAGTTTTGGGGCGGTCTCCTACAATGAGCAGTTCTTC.

This clonotype appeared many times. The gene calls are TRBV13 and TRBJ2-5; D uncertain. The CDR3 has 12 residues. Germline-derived CDR1 and CDR2 are PRHDT and FYEKMQ (reference sequence). Trimming left V 4 bases short and J 3 bases short, with 6 bases between. Here the CDR3 DNA reads TGTGCCAGCAGCTATATAAAAGAGACCCAGTACTTC. It encodes CASSYIKETQYF.

This clonotype was observed at least ten times. V is TRBV28 and J is TRBJ1-5; D is uncertain. This CDR3 has 15 amino acids. Germline V gene sequence: CDR1 MDHEN, CDR2 SYDVKM. V was trimmed by 3 bases and J by 4 bases, leaving 13 bases between them. CDR3 in DNA: TGTGCCAGCAGTTTTGGTCAGGTAGAAAATCAGCCCCAGCATTTT. Protein sequence: CASSFGQVENQPQHF.

In this sample, this clonotype turned up a few times. V usage is TRBV29-1 and J usage is TRBJ2-1, with TRBD2 identical over 7 bases. The germline V gene has CDR1 SQVTM and CDR2 ANQGSEA. There are 13 residues in the CDR3. Trimming took 4 bases from V and 4 from J; bases not matched to a gene: 4. This CDR3 reads CSVAPGGYNEQFF. As DNA, the CDR3 is TGCAGCGTTGCACCGGGAGGTTACAATGAGCAGTTCTTC.

The chain is built from TRBV12-3 or TRBV12-4 and TRBJ2-3; TRBD2 aligns across 9 bases. The CDR3 has 21 amino acids. Unmatched junction bases numbered 22, after V lost 6 bases and J lost 0 bases. The CDR3 reads CASRFRGLAFGSVRSTDTQYF. The CDR3 coding sequence is TGTGCCAGCAGGTTCCGAGGACTAGCGTTCGGGTCCGTCCGGAGCACAGATACGCAGTATTTT.